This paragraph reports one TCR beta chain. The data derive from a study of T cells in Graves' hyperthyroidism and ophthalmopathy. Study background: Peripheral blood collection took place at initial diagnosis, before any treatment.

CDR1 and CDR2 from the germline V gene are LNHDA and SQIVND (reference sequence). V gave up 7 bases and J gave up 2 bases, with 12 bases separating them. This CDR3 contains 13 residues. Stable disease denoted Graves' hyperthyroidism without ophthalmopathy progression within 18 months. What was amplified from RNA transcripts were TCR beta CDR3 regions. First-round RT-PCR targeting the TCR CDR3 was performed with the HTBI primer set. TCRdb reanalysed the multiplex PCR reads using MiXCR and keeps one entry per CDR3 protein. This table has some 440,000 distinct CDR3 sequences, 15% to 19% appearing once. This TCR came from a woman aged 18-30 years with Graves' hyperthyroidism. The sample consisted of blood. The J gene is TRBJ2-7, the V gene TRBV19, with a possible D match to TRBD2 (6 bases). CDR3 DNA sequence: TGTGCCAGTACCGGCGGGGATGCCTACGAGCAGTACTTC. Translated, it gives CASTGGDAYEQYF.